This TCR beta chain was recovered during a study of regulatory T cells in long-lasting Graves disease. This clonotype was observed many times. Its antigen is not known. With 3 bases removed from V and 4 bases from J, the gap between germline ends came to 13 bases. Per germline, CDR1 SGHTA and CDR2 FQGNSA. The CDR3 contains 16 residues. Notes on the study in general: Thyroid tissue went unstudied; only peripheral blood was examined. There were preferences for TRBV28, TRBJ1-2 and TRBJ2-5 in persistent disease.

Construction of the TCR beta libraries employed iRepertoire HTBI primers in conjunction with Arm-PCR of CDR3 regions. TCRdb re-derived calls from the multiplex PCR reads in MiXCR, one entry per CDR3 protein. The sample yields 350,000 to 400,000 distinct CDR3 sequences, roughly a sixth seen once. Time point in this sample: newly diagnosed GD, antithyroid drugs for less than 3 months. From RNA extracted from PBMCs, the TCR library was made. It was an endocrinology department in Xi'an, China, that provided the patients. The TCR originated in a female donor with Graves disease. Sample: peripheral blood mononuclear cells (PBMCs), taken at new diagnosis, from a patient treated with antithyroid drugs. This chain connects TRBV7-2 to TRBJ2-6; D possibly corresponds to TRBD1 (5 bases). CDR3: CASSLGQPGGANVLTF. DNA of the CDR3: TGTGCCAGCAGCTTGGGGCAGCCAGGAGGGGCCAACGTCCTGACTTTC.